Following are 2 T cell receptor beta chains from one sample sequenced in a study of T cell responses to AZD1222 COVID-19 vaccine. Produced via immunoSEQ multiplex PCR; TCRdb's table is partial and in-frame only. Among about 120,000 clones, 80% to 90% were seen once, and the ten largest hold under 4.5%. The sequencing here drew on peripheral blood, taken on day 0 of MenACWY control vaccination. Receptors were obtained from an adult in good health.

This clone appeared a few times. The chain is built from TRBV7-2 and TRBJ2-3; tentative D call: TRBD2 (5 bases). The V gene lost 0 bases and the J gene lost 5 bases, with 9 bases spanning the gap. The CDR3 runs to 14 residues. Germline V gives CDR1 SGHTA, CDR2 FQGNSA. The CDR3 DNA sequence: TGTGCCAGCAGCTTAGCACTAGGCGGAGATACGCAGTATTTT. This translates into CASSLALGGDTQYF.

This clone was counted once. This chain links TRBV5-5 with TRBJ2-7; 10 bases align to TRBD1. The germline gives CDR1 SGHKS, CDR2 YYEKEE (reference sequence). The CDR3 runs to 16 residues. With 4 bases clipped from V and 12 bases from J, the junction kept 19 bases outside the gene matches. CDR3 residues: CASSTMDRGFGPNRYF. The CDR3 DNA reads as TGTGCCAGCAGCACCATGGACAGGGGGTTCGGGCCGAACAGGTACTTC.